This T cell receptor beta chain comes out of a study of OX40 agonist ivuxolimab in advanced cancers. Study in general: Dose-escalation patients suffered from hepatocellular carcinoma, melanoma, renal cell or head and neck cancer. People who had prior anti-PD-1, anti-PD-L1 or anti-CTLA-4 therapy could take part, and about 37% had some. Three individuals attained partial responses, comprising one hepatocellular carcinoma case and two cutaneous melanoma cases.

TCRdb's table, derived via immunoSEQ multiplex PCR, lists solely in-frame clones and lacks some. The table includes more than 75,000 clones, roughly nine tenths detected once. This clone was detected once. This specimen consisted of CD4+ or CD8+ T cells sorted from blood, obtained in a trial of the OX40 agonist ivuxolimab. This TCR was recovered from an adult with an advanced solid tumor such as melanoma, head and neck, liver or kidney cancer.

This chain's CDR3 is CASSESGRGYGYTF. DNA for the CDR3: TGTGCCAGCAGCGAATCGGGACGGGGTTATGGCTACACCTTC. V is TRBV5-6 and J is TRBJ1-2; possibly TRBD1 for D (5 bases). Per germline, CDR1 SGHDT and CDR2 YYEEEE. The CDR3 covers 14 residues. V dropped 4 bases and J dropped 5 bases, with 15 bases sitting between them.